The source of this T cell receptor beta chain is a study of glioma-infiltrating T cells. As concerns this clonotype: The antigen is undetermined.

TCR alpha and beta CDR3 regions were amplified from RNA using iRepertoire nested multiplex PCR. Input was roughly 95-400 ng of tissue mRNA or PBMC total RNA. In TCRdb, the multiplex PCR reads were re-called with MiXCR into one record per CDR3 protein. The sample has around 140,000 distinct CDR3 sequences; more than 35% are singletons. Germline V gene data show CDR1 as SGHTA and CDR2 as FQGNSA. The junction had 3 bases not matched to a gene; V was cut back by 3 bases and J by 2 bases. The CDR3 length is 14 residues. Study-wide results and caveats: Non-neoplastic patients had below-expected tissue-blood divergence, while all gliomas exceeded expectation.

The receptor's source is a human donor with low-grade glioma or glioblastoma, undergoing nonglioma brain surgery, or in good health (not recorded which). This chain connects TRBV7-2 to TRBJ2-5, with 7 bases that match TRBD2. Sequencing was carried out using glioma tissue, nonneoplastic brain tissue, or PBMCs (not recorded which). The CDR3 DNA is TGTGCCAGCAGCTTCCCTAGCGGTCAAGAGACCCAGTACTTC. Protein sequence: CASSFPSGQETQYF.